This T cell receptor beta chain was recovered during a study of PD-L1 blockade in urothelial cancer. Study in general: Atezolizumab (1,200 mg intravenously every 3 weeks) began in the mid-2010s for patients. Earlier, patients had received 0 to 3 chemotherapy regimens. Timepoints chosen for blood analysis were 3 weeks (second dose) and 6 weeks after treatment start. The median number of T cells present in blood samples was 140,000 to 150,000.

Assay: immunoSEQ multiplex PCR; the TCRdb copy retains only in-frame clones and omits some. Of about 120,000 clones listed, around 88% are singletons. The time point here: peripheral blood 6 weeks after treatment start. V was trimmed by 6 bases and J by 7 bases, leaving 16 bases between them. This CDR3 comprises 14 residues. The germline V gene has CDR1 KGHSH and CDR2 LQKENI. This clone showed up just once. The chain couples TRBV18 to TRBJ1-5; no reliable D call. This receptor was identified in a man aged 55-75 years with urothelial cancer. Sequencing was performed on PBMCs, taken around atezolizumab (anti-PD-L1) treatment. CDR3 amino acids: CASSQRAESQPQHF. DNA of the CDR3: TGTGCCAGCTCGCAGAGGGCGGAATCGCAGCCCCAGCATTTT.